Following are 11 T cell receptor beta chains from one sample sequenced in a study of blood T cell repertoires in COVID-19. Clones were sequenced by immunoSEQ multiplex PCR, and TCRdb holds only the in-frame ones, with some missing. The sample has approximately 52,000 clones; 85% to 90% are singletons. The sample consisted of peripheral blood. The receptors were sampled from a man between 65 and 85 years old with acute or convalescent COVID-19.

This chain joins TRBV7-2 and TRBJ2-3, with a possible D match to TRBD2 (6 bases). This CDR3 region has 13 residues. V lost 7 bases and J lost 0, with 8 bases in between. In germline, CDR1 is SGHTA, CDR2 FQGNSA. The CDR3 sequence: CASIAGSTDTQYF. Written as DNA, the CDR3 is TGTGCCAGCATTGCGGGGAGCACAGATACGCAGTATTTT.

In DNA, the CDR3 is TGTGCCAGCAGCGGATGGACACTATCCTACGAGCAGTACTTC. Amino acids: CASSGWTLSYEQYF. The chain carries TRBV2 and TRBJ2-7; possible D gene TRBD1, 5 bases. The CDR3 has 14 amino acids. Germline V lookup: CDR1 SNHLY, CDR2 FYNNEI. The V end lost 6 bases, the J end lost 1 base, and 13 bases lay between the germline ends.

The J gene is TRBJ2-5, the V gene TRBV6-2 or TRBV6-3; TRBD1 is a possible D gene (5 bases). The germline V and J ends were trimmed by 2 bases and 4 bases, with 14 bases remaining between them. The CDR3 is 15 amino acids. Germline V gene data show CDR1 as MNHEY and CDR2 as SVGEGT. The CDR3 DNA reads as TGTGCCAGCAGTTACCCCTCTAGGGGCGGAGAGACCCAGTACTTC. Translated, it gives CASSYPSRGGETQYF.

This clone is a singleton in its sample. CDR3 residues: CASSSASGTSGRSADTQYF. The DNA of the CDR3 is TGTGCCAGCAGCTCGGCCTCCGGGACTAGCGGGAGGTCGGCAGATACGCAGTATTTT. This sequence joins TRBV7-2 and TRBJ2-3, with 15 bases fitting TRBD2. The length of the CDR3 is 19 residues. The germline V gene has CDR1 SGHTA and CDR2 FQGNSA. J was trimmed by 4 bases and V by 4 bases; bases with no gene match: 12.

In this sample, this clone turned up once. The V gene is TRBV5-1, the J gene TRBJ2-2; 9 bases agree with TRBD1. This CDR3 spans 17 amino acids. Germline V gene lookup returns CDR1 SGHRS and CDR2 YFSETQ. Germline trimming cut 3 bases from V and 5 bases from J; bases unmatched to any gene: 11. CDR3 sequence reads: CASSSGQGNPRTGELFF. The CDR3 nucleotides are TGCGCCAGCAGCTCGGGACAGGGTAACCCAAGAACCGGGGAGCTGTTTTTT.

This chain links TRBV27 with TRBJ1-5; TRBD1 might be the D (6 bases). This CDR3 has 15 residues. V was pared by 6 bases and J by 0 bases, with 12 bases between. The V gene's germline CDR1 is MNHEY and CDR2 SMNVEV (reference sequence). CDR3: CASSAYRDSNQPQHF. In nucleotides, the CDR3 is TGTGCCAGCAGCGCTTACAGGGATAGCAATCAGCCCCAGCATTTT.

This sequence joins TRBV7-2 and TRBJ2-7; D is possibly TRBD2 (6 bases). Trimming cost V 6 bases and J 5 bases, with 17 bases left between them. The CDR3 extends over 14 amino acids. The germline CDR1 and CDR2 sequences are SGHTA and FQGNSA. The CDR3 DNA sequence: TGTGCCAGCAGGTTCCTTAGCGGACCGGACGAGCAGTACTTC. Translation gives CASRFLSGPDEQYF. Supplemented by reference TRBV7-2 and TRBJ2-7, the full variable domain reads GAGVSQSPSNKVTEKGKDVELRCDPISGHTALYWYRQSLGQGLEFLIYFQGNSAPDKSGLPSDRFSAERTGGSVSTLTIQRTQQEDSAVYLCASRFLSGPDEQYFGPGTRLTVT.

The chain couples TRBV19 to TRBJ2-7; D gene uncertain. This CDR3 spans 15 amino acids. In germline, CDR1 is LNHDA, CDR2 SQIVND (reference sequence). The V end lost 3 bases, the J end lost 3 bases, and 15 bases lay between the germline ends. The DNA for the CDR3 is TGTGCCAGTAGTATCGAGGCCCTAGGAATCTACGAGCAGTACTTC. Protein: CASSIEALGIYEQYF.

This rearrangement joins TRBV23-1 to TRBJ1-1; maybe TRBD1 (6 bases). TRBV23-1 is marked as an open reading frame, function uncertain. The CDR3 sequence is 16 residues long. V gave up 3 bases and J gave up 4 bases, with 18 bases separating them. CDR3 loop: CASSHHGTPGVTEAFF. CDR3 sequence (DNA): TGCGCCAGCAGTCACCACGGGACACCCGGGGTCACTGAAGCTTTCTTT.

The genes are TRBV7-2 and TRBJ2-2; D gene ambiguous. V lost 5 bases to trimming and J lost 0 bases, with 10 bases between them. Germline V gene sequence: CDR1 SGHTA, CDR2 FQGNSA. The CDR3 loop spans 15 amino acids. The CDR3 region is CASSTARANTGELFF. The DNA of the CDR3 is TGTGCCAGCAGCACCGCCCGGGCGAACACCGGGGAGCTGTTTTTT.

The chain combines TRBV27 with TRBJ2-6; 8 positions match TRBD2. The germline V gene has CDR1 MNHEY and CDR2 SMNVEV (reference sequence). V lost 8 bases, J lost 0 bases, and 9 bases stayed unmatched. The CDR3 runs 17 residues. Here the CDR3 reads CASSLWREVSGANVLTF. The CDR3, as DNA: TGTGCCAGCTCCCTCTGGCGGGAGGTCTCTGGGGCCAACGTCCTGACTTTC. The full variable domain, completed using reference TRBV27 and TRBJ2-6, is EAQVTQNPRYLITVTGKKLTVTCSQNMNHEYMSWYRQDPGLGLRQIYYSMNVEVTDKGDVPEGYKVSRKEKRNFPLILESPSPNQTSLYFCASSLWREVSGANVLTFGAGSRLTVL.